A selection of T cell receptor beta chains follows, all from one sample in a study of T cell responses to AZD1222 COVID-19 vaccine. Assay: immunoSEQ multiplex PCR; the TCRdb copy retains only in-frame clones and omits some. There are 120,000 to 150,000 clones in the sample; roughly nine tenths occur only once, and 1.5% to 2% lies in the top ten. Material: peripheral blood, obtained 28 days after the second AZD1222 dose. The receptors shown here come from an adult who received the AZD1222 COVID-19 vaccine. The CDR3 runs from the conserved cysteine through the conserved F or W.

J gene | V gene | CDR3 protein
TRBJ2-7 | TRBV7-9 | CASTTTGTGFYEQYF
TRBJ2-7 | TRBV2 | CASSGGQGVFEQYF
TRBJ2-7 | TRBV10-3 | CATLTGTGSYEQYF
TRBJ1-6 | TRBV7-3 | CASSLQGNNSPLHF
TRBJ1-5 | TRBV19 | CASNAGGNGNQPQHF
TRBJ1-1 | TRBV5-5 | CASSLQAVASTEAFF
TRBJ1-6 | TRBV7-2 | CASSFQGSNSPLHF
TRBJ2-7 | TRBV6-4 | CASSDPGLAGDSYEQYF
TRBJ1-1 | TRBV9 | CASSPGEGTEAFF
TRBJ2-3 | TRBV28 | CASSTGGASDTQYF
TRBJ1-5 | TRBV2 | CASGGGSGPQHF
TRBJ2-2 | TRBV6-5 | CASSYFGGSNTGELFF
TRBJ2-3 | TRBV11-2 | CASSPTGTSGGTSTDTQYF
TRBJ2-6 | TRBV2 | CASSAQGAGANVLTF
TRBJ2-6 | TRBV5-1 | CASSLEGSGANVLTF
TRBJ1-1 | TRBV28 | CASSLGTFVEAFF
TRBJ1-5 | TRBV28 | CASSSQKGSNQPQHF
TRBJ1-4 | TRBV28 | CASSLARTNEKLFF
TRBJ2-5 | TRBV18 | CASSPGTSGDQETQYF
TRBJ2-2 | TRBV2 | CASSEVIAGPNTGELFF
TRBJ2-1 | TRBV19 | CATQTGYNEQFF
TRBJ2-1 | TRBV11-3 | CASSWGDGVYNEQFF
TRBJ1-3 | TRBV5-6 | CASSLDGRSAGGNTIYF
TRBJ2-7 | TRBV10-3 | CAIRQTYEQYF
TRBJ1-3 | TRBV14 | CASSLRTAHSGNTIYF
TRBJ2-3 | TRBV4-2 | CASTGRASGGNTDTQYF
TRBJ2-2 | TRBV19 | CASSMGGGPGELFF
TRBJ1-4 | TRBV18 | CASSQIRLFPEKLFF
TRBJ1-5 | TRBV29-1 | CSVQDGNQPQHF
TRBJ2-5 | TRBV11-2 | CASRPGLAVQETQYF
TRBJ1-1 | TRBV2 | CASTTGTGNTEAFF
TRBJ1-5 | TRBV28 | CASSLFGRGNQPQHF
TRBJ1-5 | TRBV6-5 | CASSSQRGQPQHF
TRBJ1-2 | TRBV28 | CASLNAGTGYGYTF
TRBJ1-4 | TRBV18 | CASSPRQGVNGAEKLFF
TRBJ1-5 | TRBV29-1 | CSVRAGTGGNQPQHF
TRBJ2-7 | TRBV3-1/TRBV3-2 | CASSPRSTGGSGGYEQYF
TRBJ1-1 | TRBV6-5 | CASSLKKDTEAFF
TRBJ1-3 | TRBV19 | CASSPTVSGNTIYF
TRBJ1-6 | TRBV30 | CAWTLSGASIVSLHF
TRBJ2-1 | TRBV30 | CAWNMVDEQFF
TRBJ2-7 | TRBV5-1 | CASSLEKGNYEQYF
TRBJ1-1 | TRBV29-1 | CSVKSLGYTEAFF
TRBJ2-1 | TRBV11-1 | CASSLGRGNEQFF
TRBJ2-3 | TRBV10-2 | CASSSYGGLAGELRTQYF
TRBJ1-2 | TRBV20-1 | CSASVGLRYGYTF
TRBJ1-2 | TRBV29-1 | CSVERKLSYGYTF
TRBJ2-2 | TRBV19 | CASRGTGYNTGELFF